A selection of T cell receptor beta chains follows, all from one sample in a study of CD4 T cells in relation to SARS-CoV-2 and coronaviruses. TCRdb keeps only in-frame clones here, not all; method: immunoSEQ multiplex PCR. The sample consists of about 26,000 clones, roughly 76% of them appearing once. These TCRs' antigens remain unknown. Sequenced: CD4+ T cells from PBMCs, cultured in vitro. The receptors come from a human donor in good health. Both conserved end residues are trimmed from each CDR3.

v_gene: TRBV30; j_gene: TRBJ2-2; len: 11; CDR3aa: AWSVRGGGELF
v_gene: TRBV2; j_gene: TRBJ1-5; len: 10; CDR3aa: ASMGYNQPQH
v_gene: TRBV29-1; j_gene: TRBJ1-2; len: 10; CDR3aa: AESGGNYGYT
v_gene: TRBV6-1; j_gene: TRBJ2-5; len: 13; CDR3aa: ASSELGGATETQY
v_gene: TRBV11-2; j_gene: TRBJ2-2; len: 14; CDR3aa: ASSPRTGGVSGELF
v_gene: TRBV28; j_gene: TRBJ1-3; len: 13; CDR3aa: ASSTLGGIGNTIY
v_gene: TRBV19; j_gene: TRBJ2-1; len: 13; CDR3aa: ASSISAGEYNEQF
v_gene: TRBV9; j_gene: TRBJ2-1; len: 18; CDR3aa: ASSVAIDSGTSSPYNEQF
v_gene: TRBV18; j_gene: TRBJ1-1; len: 11; CDR3aa: ASSPSFDTEAF
v_gene: TRBV4-1; j_gene: TRBJ2-7; len: 12; CDR3aa: ASSPEDNYYEQY
v_gene: TRBV7-9; j_gene: TRBJ2-2; len: 11; CDR3aa: ASSFEDTGELF
v_gene: TRBV5-1; j_gene: TRBJ2-5; len: 14; CDR3aa: ASSQAPSGSGETQY
v_gene: TRBV5-4; j_gene: TRBJ2-7; len: 17; CDR3aa: ASSFGLAGGLRGSYEQY
v_gene: TRBV11-2; j_gene: TRBJ2-7; len: 12; CDR3aa: ASSLNPGPVEQY
v_gene: TRBV18; j_gene: TRBJ2-1; len: 15; CDR3aa: ASSPPRGQGSYNEQF
v_gene: TRBV6-2/TRBV6-3; j_gene: TRBJ2-3; len: 13; CDR3aa: ASSYVGTYTDTQY
v_gene: TRBV9; j_gene: TRBJ2-3; len: 13; CDR3aa: ASSVGIGGTDTQY
v_gene: TRBV6-5; j_gene: TRBJ1-2; len: 11; CDR3aa: ASSSGGLGGYT
v_gene: TRBV9; j_gene: TRBJ2-5; len: 12; CDR3aa: ASSVFEGQETQY
v_gene: TRBV30; j_gene: TRBJ2-7; len: 12; CDR3aa: AWRKRRQGVEQY
v_gene: TRBV12-3/TRBV12-4; j_gene: TRBJ1-1; len: 11; CDR3aa: ASIRSLNTEAF
v_gene: TRBV9; j_gene: TRBJ2-4; len: 13; CDR3aa: ASSEFGGGGNIQY
v_gene: TRBV7-3; j_gene: TRBJ2-1; len: 11; CDR3aa: ASSSGLAAEQF
v_gene: TRBV30; j_gene: TRBJ1-1; len: 11; CDR3aa: AWDPGQPTEAF
v_gene: TRBV14; j_gene: TRBJ2-2; len: 11; CDR3aa: ASSYRGSGELF
v_gene: TRBV12-2; j_gene: TRBJ2-7; len: 10; CDR3aa: ASRQKPYEQY
v_gene: TRBV5-1; j_gene: TRBJ2-5; len: 9; CDR3aa: ASSSSETQY
v_gene: TRBV18; j_gene: TRBJ1-6; len: 12; CDR3aa: ASSRRDGNSPLH
v_gene: TRBV18; j_gene: TRBJ1-5; len: 12; CDR3aa: ASSADRGDQPQH
v_gene: TRBV5-4; j_gene: TRBJ1-3; len: 13; CDR3aa: ASSPGGAQGNTIY
v_gene: TRBV9; j_gene: TRBJ2-5; len: 17; CDR3aa: ASSSGTSGRRLGQETQY
v_gene: TRBV30; j_gene: TRBJ1-5; len: 11; CDR3aa: AWSGEGDQPQH
v_gene: TRBV25-1; j_gene: TRBJ1-6; len: 14; CDR3aa: ASTEYRDSYNSPLH
v_gene: TRBV6-5; j_gene: TRBJ2-5; len: 13; CDR3aa: ASRKPGVRTETQY
v_gene: TRBV7-2; j_gene: TRBJ2-7; len: 14; CDR3aa: ASSWGGGMSSYEQY
v_gene: TRBV2; j_gene: TRBJ2-5; len: 12; CDR3aa: ASKWDPNPQTQY
v_gene: TRBV5-1; j_gene: TRBJ1-3; len: 12; CDR3aa: ASSSTVAGNTIY
v_gene: TRBV12-5; j_gene: TRBJ2-5; len: 14; CDR3aa: ASGLVLGAIQETQY
v_gene: TRBV7-8; j_gene: TRBJ2-1; len: 11; CDR3aa: ASSLRTGNEQF
v_gene: TRBV3-1/TRBV3-2; j_gene: TRBJ1-1; len: 12; CDR3aa: ASSQSTAPTEAF
v_gene: TRBV29-1; j_gene: TRBJ2-1; len: 14; CDR3aa: SVEFSSLPPYNEQF
v_gene: TRBV3-1/TRBV3-2; j_gene: TRBJ2-7; len: 14; CDR3aa: ASSQLVRGAGYEQY
v_gene: TRBV4-1; j_gene: TRBJ2-6; len: 16; CDR3aa: ASSQDFAVGDGANVLT
v_gene: TRBV29-1; j_gene: TRBJ2-7; len: 15; CDR3aa: SVAGPAGRQGDYEQY
v_gene: TRBV3-1/TRBV3-2; j_gene: TRBJ2-3; len: 12; CDR3aa: ASSRRQSTDTQY
v_gene: TRBV27; j_gene: TRBJ2-7; len: 14; CDR3aa: ASSFGHTVQTYEQY